One sample yielded the 15 T cell receptor beta chains listed below, sequenced in a study of blood T cell repertoires in COVID-19. This table comes from immunoSEQ multiplex PCR, and its TCRdb copy is limited to in-frame clones, with some not included. The repertoire has about 500,000 clones, 70% to 90% of them found once; the top ten carry around 8%. The specimen sequenced was peripheral blood. The source of these receptors is a woman in her fifties or sixties with COVID-19, enrolled during active disease.

This clone was observed a few times. This chain uses TRBV6-6 with TRBJ1-2; D not resolved. V dropped 1 base and J dropped 8 bases, with 8 bases sitting between them. This CDR3 is 12 amino acids long. CDR1 MNHNY and CDR2 SVGAGI come from the germline V gene (reference sequence). Written as DNA, the CDR3 is TGTGCCAGCAGTTACTGGGAGGAGGGCTACACCTTC. This encodes CASSYWEEGYTF.

This clone was recorded a few times. The rearrangement uses TRBV3-1 (or the pseudogene TRBV3-2) and TRBJ2-2, with a weak D call TRBD2 (5 bases). The V gene lost 4 bases and the J gene lost 4 bases, with 13 bases spanning the gap. Per germline, CDR1 LGHDT and CDR2 YNNKEL (reference sequence). The length of the CDR3 is 15 residues. This CDR3 is CASSRKAAGTGELFF. For the CDR3, the DNA is TGTGCCAGCAGCCGCAAAGCCGCGGGCACCGGGGAGCTGTTTTTT.

This chain joins TRBV24-1 and TRBJ2-7; maybe TRBD1 (6 bases). Germline V CDR1 and CDR2: KGHDR, SFDVKD. The V end was cut by 2 bases, the J end by 4 bases, with 14 bases between. The CDR3 spans 15 residues. The CDR3: CATSDSTGVTYEQYF. The CDR3 DNA follows: TGTGCCACCAGTGATTCGACAGGTGTCACTTACGAGCAGTACTTC.

The rearrangement joins TRBV24-1 to TRBJ2-3; D might be TRBD1 (6 bases). The CDR3 consists of 15 residues. CDR1 and CDR2 (germline): KGHDR, SFDVKD. Trimming took off 1 base at V and 4 bases at J, with 11 bases between the two ends. Here the CDR3 reads CATSDLGGTSDTQYF. DNA for the CDR3: TGTGCCACCAGTGATTTAGGGGGAACATCAGATACGCAGTATTTT.

This sequence joins TRBV16 and TRBJ1-1; 8 bases align to TRBD1. CDR1 is KGHSY and CDR2 is FQNENV in the germline V gene. V dropped 3 bases and J dropped 7; count of bases not matched to a gene: 7. The CDR3 has 14 amino acids. The CDR3 sequence is CASSQGAGGVEAFF. The CDR3 region has the DNA TGTGCCAGCAGCCAGGGAGCAGGGGGCGTTGAAGCTTTCTTT.

The rearrangement links TRBV6-5 to TRBJ1-6; D perhaps matches TRBD1 (5 bases). The germline V and J ends were trimmed by 11 bases and 10 bases, with 24 bases remaining between them. Germline lookup yields CDR1 MNHEY and CDR2 SVGAGI. This CDR3 spans 15 amino acids. CDR3 coding DNA: TGTGCCTTTTCAAGGGAAACCAGGGAGGGGTCACCCCTCCACTTT. Translated: CAFSRETREGSPLHF.

This chain joins TRBV9 and TRBJ2-3; TRBD1 matches at 8 bases. The germline V gene encodes CDR1 SGDLS and CDR2 YYNGEE. The CDR3 is 14 amino acids. With 3 bases clipped from V and 6 bases from J, the junction kept 6 bases outside the gene matches. The CDR3 sequence is CASSETGVRDTQYF. The CDR3 DNA is TGTGCCAGCAGCGAGACAGGGGTTCGGGATACGCAGTATTTT.

The V gene is TRBV18, the J gene TRBJ1-3; D is possibly TRBD1 (6 bases). Germline CDR1 KGHSH, CDR2 LQKENI. CDR3 size: 15 residues. The V end was cut by 0 bases, the J end by 4 bases, with 10 bases between. For the CDR3, the DNA is TGTGCCAGCTCACCACCGGGGGCAGAAGGAAACACCATATATTTT. Translation: CASSPPGAEGNTIYF.

The V gene is TRBV11-3, the J gene TRBJ2-2; no firm D call. The CDR3 is 13 residues long. Germline-derived CDR1 and CDR2 are SGHNT and YENEEA. The V end lost 5 bases, the J end lost 6 bases, and 10 bases lay between the germline ends. As DNA, the CDR3 is TGTGCCAGCAGCCCCCTCCGCGCCGGGGAGCTGTTTTTT. Encoded protein: CASSPLRAGELFF.

The V gene is TRBV6-6, the J gene TRBJ1-1, with D unclear. Germline V gives CDR1 MNHNY, CDR2 SVGAGI (reference sequence). The CDR3 totals 13 residues. V shed 0 bases and J shed 1 base, with 3 bases lying between them. The CDR3 nucleotides read TGTGCCAGCAGTTACTCGCGGAACACTGAAGCTTTCTTT. It translates to CASSYSRNTEAFF.

V gene TRBV7-2 combines with J gene TRBJ1-1; perhaps TRBD1 as D (5 bases). V dropped 5 bases and J dropped 1 base, with 8 bases sitting between them. CDR3 length: 13 amino acids. Germline assignment: CDR1 SGHTA and CDR2 FQGNSA. CDR3 DNA: TGTGCCAGCAGCCGAGGACAGAACACTGAAGCTTTCTTT. Translated, it gives CASSRGQNTEAFF.

J is TRBJ2-3 and V is TRBV5-4; no clear D gene. Germline values: CDR1 SGHNT, CDR2 YYREEE (reference sequence). The CDR3 has 13 residues. Trimming took 4 bases from V and 0 from J, leaving 6 bases between them. In DNA, the CDR3 is TGTGCCAGCAGCCCTACTAGCACAGATACGCAGTATTTT. Translated, it gives CASSPTSTDTQYF.

This clone was recorded only once. The chain links TRBV5-1 to TRBJ1-4; no clear D gene. Germline CDR1 reads SGHRS; CDR2 reads YFSETQ. The CDR3 is 18 amino acids. V was trimmed by 2 bases and J by 0 bases, leaving 17 bases between them. Here the CDR3 reads CASSFLLSSTSTNEKLFF. The CDR3 bases are TGCGCCAGCAGCTTCCTCCTATCTAGTACGTCAACTAATGAAAAACTGTTTTTT.

The chain employs TRBV13 and TRBJ1-5, with 7 bases lining up with TRBD1. Germline-derived CDR1 and CDR2 are PRHDT and FYEKMQ (reference sequence). V trimming: 3 bases; J trimming: 0 bases; junction bases outside the gene matches: 11. The CDR3 contains 18 residues. The CDR3 sequence: CASSLGGTAHYSNQPQHF. The CDR3 region has the DNA TGTGCCAGCAGCTTGGGTGGGACAGCCCACTATAGCAATCAGCCCCAGCATTTT. Filled out from reference TRBV13 and TRBJ1-5, the complete variable domain reads AAGVIQSPRHLIKEKRETATLKCYPIPRHDTVYWYQQGPGQDPQFLISFYEKMQSDKGSIPDRFSAQQFSDYHSELNMSSLELGDSALYFCASSLGGTAHYSNQPQHFGDGTRLSIL.

The V gene is TRBV4-2, the J gene TRBJ1-1; a possible D gene is TRBD1 (5 bases). Germline CDR1 LGHNA, CDR2 YNFKEQ. This CDR3 is built from 15 residues. Deletions cut 2 bases from V and 3 bases from J, with 13 bases between. CDR3 in amino acids: CASSQPSAGDTEAFF. In nucleotides, the CDR3 is TGTGCCAGCAGCCAACCTTCCGCGGGGGACACTGAAGCTTTCTTT.